Each of the 22 T cell receptor beta chains below was sequenced from the same sample in a study of Tregs in tolerant kidney transplant recipients. Sequencing used immunoSEQ multiplex PCR; TCRdb keeps in-frame clones, though not all of them. The sample holds just over 30,000 clones, about 79% seen once. Antigens for these TCRs are unknown. The sequencing sample was made of Tregs from blood cultured with allogeneic cells. The receptor set was obtained from a human donor in good health.

This chain links TRBV7-2 with TRBJ2-1, with a possible D match to TRBD2 (5 bases). The CDR3 totals 17 residues. CDR1 and CDR2 (germline): SGHTA, FQGNSA. The V end was cut by 7 bases, the J end by 0 bases, with 19 bases between. CDR3 amino acids: CASTARISESSYNEQFF. In DNA, the CDR3 is TGTGCCAGCACCGCCAGGATTAGCGAGAGCTCCTACAATGAGCAGTTCTTC.

The chain couples TRBV7-3 to TRBJ1-2; TRBD1 agrees at 8 bases. Trimming at V came to 2 bases and at J to 7 bases, leaving 9 bases not matched to a gene. The CDR3 covers 15 residues. Germline CDR1 reads SGHTA; CDR2 reads FQGTGA. This CDR3 is CASSLGQGALGGYTF. The CDR3 coding sequence is TGTGCCAGCAGCTTAGGCCAGGGGGCTTTAGGTGGCTACACCTTC.

The chain carries TRBV4-3 and TRBJ1-3; TRBD1 is a possible D gene (5 bases). With 0 bases removed from V and 6 bases from J, the gap between germline ends came to 9 bases. The CDR3 runs to 14 residues. Germline lookup yields CDR1 LGHNA and CDR2 YSLEER. CDR3 in amino acids: CASSQERGINTIYF. The CDR3 DNA follows: TGCGCCAGCAGCCAAGAACGGGGGATAAACACCATATATTTT.

This chain links TRBV9 with TRBJ2-7; TRBD1 is a possible D gene (5 bases). Germline V gives CDR1 SGDLS, CDR2 YYNGEE. Trimming took 0 bases from V and 7 from J, leaving 11 bases between them. The CDR3 is made up of 13 amino acids. CDR3 nucleotide sequence: TGTGCCAGCAGCGTAGGAGGTAGGGGAGAGCAGTACTTC. Translated, it gives CASSVGGRGEQYF.

This chain's CDR3 is CASSLEESSGDLKDEQFF. CDR3 nucleotide sequence: TGCGCCAGCAGCTTGGAAGAGTCTAGCGGGGACCTAAAGGATGAGCAGTTCTTC. The V and J genes are TRBV5-1 and TRBJ2-1; 9 bases map to TRBD2. This CDR3 has 18 residues. Germline assignment: CDR1 SGHRS and CDR2 YFSETQ. The ends lost 0 bases at V and 8 bases at J; junction bases unmatched: 15.

This chain uses TRBV5-1 with TRBJ2-6; D might be TRBD1 (6 bases). Germline V gene lookup returns CDR1 SGHRS and CDR2 YFSETQ. Trimming took 3 bases from V and 2 from J, leaving 9 bases between them. The length of the CDR3 is 15 residues. CDR3 in amino acids: CASSSGQPGANVLTF. The CDR3 bases are TGCGCCAGCAGCTCCGGACAGCCTGGGGCCAACGTCCTGACTTTC.

The chain employs TRBV7-2 and TRBJ1-4, with TRBD1 matching 7 bases. V dropped 3 bases and J dropped 6; count of bases not matched to a gene: 4. From germline, CDR1 is SGHTA and CDR2 FQGNSA. The CDR3 consists of 14 residues. The CDR3 loop reads CASSFRQGDEKLFF. The CDR3 region has the DNA TGTGCCAGCAGCTTTAGACAGGGTGATGAAAAACTGTTTTTT.

This chain connects TRBV7-2 to TRBJ1-5; D is ambiguous. The V and J ends lost 2 bases and 4 bases respectively, with 6 bases between them. There are 13 residues in the CDR3. CDR1 is SGHTA, CDR2 FQGNSA, per germline. The DNA of the CDR3 is TGTGCCAGCAGCTTAACGGCAAATCAGCCCCAGCATTTT. Protein sequence: CASSLTANQPQHF. Drawing the rest from reference TRBV7-2 and TRBJ1-5, the complete variable domain is GAGVSQSPSNKVTEKGKDVELRCDPISGHTALYWYRQSLGQGLEFLIYFQGNSAPDKSGLPSDRFSAERTGGSVSTLTIQRTQQEDSAVYLCASSLTANQPQHFGDGTRLSIL.

The gene calls are TRBV5-1 and TRBJ2-7, with D unclear. Germline-derived CDR1 and CDR2 are SGHRS and YFSETQ. V was shortened by 2 bases and J by 2 bases, with 11 bases between the two germline ends. The CDR3 has 14 amino acids. CDR3 nucleotides: TGCGCCAGCAGCTTAGGGCTCTCAACCTACGAGCAGTACTTC. It translates to CASSLGLSTYEQYF.

The chain combines TRBV27 with TRBJ2-3; 14 bases match TRBD2. The length of the CDR3 is 20 residues. The germline V gene encodes CDR1 MNHEY and CDR2 SMNVEV (reference sequence). With 5 bases clipped from V and 2 bases from J, the junction kept 15 bases outside the gene matches. The chain's CDR3 is CASSPRTARLAGGNTDTQYF. Here the CDR3 DNA reads TGTGCCAGCAGTCCGAGAACCGCGAGACTAGCGGGGGGGAACACAGATACGCAGTATTTT.

This chain connects TRBV19 to TRBJ1-2; weak D call: TRBD1 (6 bases). Germline V gene sequence: CDR1 LNHDA, CDR2 SQIVND (reference sequence). V was cut by 7 bases and J by 4 bases, with 19 bases left in between. This CDR3 has 15 residues. The CDR3 DNA follows: TGTGCCAGTATGAGGGAGCCAGGGGAGCTCTATGGCTACACCTTC. Residues: CASMREPGELYGYTF. Drawing the rest from reference TRBV19 and TRBJ1-2, the complete variable domain is DGGITQSPKYLFRKEGQNVTLSCEQNLNHDAMYWYRQDPGQGLRLIYYSQIVNDFQKGDIAEGYSVSREKKESFPLTVTSAQKNPTAFYLCASMREPGELYGYTFGSGTRLTVV.

V is TRBV4-1 and J is TRBJ2-5, with D perhaps matching TRBD2 (6 bases). The CDR3 has 16 amino acids. Trimming left V 4 bases short and J 6 bases short, with 21 bases between. Germline V gives CDR1 MGHRA, CDR2 YSYEKL. As DNA, the CDR3 is TGCGCCAGCAGCCTCCGGAGGGAGAGGGTACAACAGACCCAGTACTTC. It is translated as CASSLRRERVQQTQYF.

This clone has only a few counts. CDR3 DNA sequence: TGTGCCAGCAGTGACAGCGGGGGTAGAGATACGCAGTATTTT. Its translation: CASSDSGGRDTQYF. This chain joins TRBV6-1 and TRBJ2-3; 8 bases agree with TRBD2. The CDR3 contains 14 residues. The junction had 4 bases not matched to a gene; V was cut back by 3 bases and J by 5 bases. In germline, CDR1 is MNHNS, CDR2 SASEGT.

The J gene is TRBJ2-5, the V gene TRBV29-1, with 10 bases matching TRBD2. Germline CDR1 is SQVTM and CDR2 is ANQGSEA. Trimming removed 4 bases from V and 5 bases from J; junction bases left unmatched: 10. There are 15 residues in the CDR3. The CDR3 nucleotides are TGCAGCGTTGGAGGTGCTAGCGGGAGTAGGGAGACCCAGTACTTC. This encodes CSVGGASGSRETQYF.

The chain carries TRBV6-6 and TRBJ1-6, with 8 nucleotides matching TRBD1. This CDR3 spans 14 amino acids. Germline lookup yields CDR1 MNHNY and CDR2 SVGAGI (reference sequence). The V segment lost 7 bases and the J segment 5 bases; nucleotides outside the gene matches: 4. CDR3 loop: CASTRTGNNSPLHF. CDR3 nucleotide sequence: TGTGCCAGCACTAGGACAGGGAATAATTCACCCCTCCACTTT.

By proportion, this clone is medium-sized. The chain employs TRBV18 and TRBJ1-2; TRBD1 aligns across 8 bases. V gave up 8 bases and J gave up 4 bases; unmatched junction bases: 6. The CDR3 is made up of 13 amino acids. CDR1 is KGHSH and CDR2 is LQKENI in the germline V gene. The CDR3 region is CASPRTGCYGYTF. CDR3 nucleotide sequence: TGTGCCAGCCCTCGGACAGGGTGCTATGGCTACACCTTC.

This chain links TRBV5-6 with TRBJ2-1; D may be TRBD1 or TRBD2 (6 bases each). Germline V lookup: CDR1 SGHDT, CDR2 YYEEEE. The CDR3 spans 16 residues. Trimming removed 8 bases at V and 6 bases at J, with 24 bases between. The CDR3 is CASLGRGTNKGNEQFF. The CDR3 nucleotides read TGTGCCAGTCTGGGACGGGGGACAAATAAAGGCAATGAGCAGTTCTTC.

The chain recombines TRBV11-2 with TRBJ1-2; no clear D gene. Trimming took off 5 bases at V and 0 bases at J, with 10 bases between the two ends. The CDR3 is 14 residues long. The germline V gene encodes CDR1 SGHAT and CDR2 FQNNGV. CDR3 in amino acids: CASSLLGANYGYTF. The CDR3 nucleotides read TGTGCCAGCAGCCTTCTGGGAGCTAACTATGGCTACACCTTC.

This clone is classed as medium-sized (0.01 to 0.1%). The chain carries TRBV4-1 and TRBJ1-5; maybe TRBD1 (6 bases). The CDR3 runs 17 residues. V shed 3 bases and J shed 10 bases, with 25 bases lying between them. Germline V CDR1 and CDR2: MGHRA, YSYEKL. The CDR3 spells CASSQGAFPTGISPQHF. The CDR3 bases are TGCGCCAGCAGCCAGGGGGCTTTTCCCACGGGAATCAGCCCCCAGCATTTT.

This chain joins TRBV9 and TRBJ2-5, with 11 bases identical to TRBD2. This CDR3 comprises 16 residues. Germline CDR1 SGDLS, CDR2 YYNGEE. V shed 5 bases, J shed 5 bases, and the junction held 11 bases outside the gene matches. The CDR3 sequence: CASSRLTSGSGETQYF. CDR3 sequence (DNA): TGTGCCAGCAGTCGTTTAACTAGCGGGAGCGGCGAGACCCAGTACTTC. The full variable domain, its missing parts supplied by reference TRBV9 and TRBJ2-5, is DSGVTQTPKHLITATGQRVTLRCSPRSGDLSVYWYQQSLDQGLQFLIQYYNGEERAKGNILERFSAQQFPDLHSELNLSSLELGDSALYFCASSRLTSGSGETQYFGPGTRLLVL.

The gene calls are TRBV6-6 and TRBJ2-1, with D unresolved. CDR3 length equals 11 residues. The V gene lost 2 bases and the J gene lost 8 bases, with 4 bases spanning the gap. Germline V gene data show CDR1 as MNHNY and CDR2 as SVGAGI (reference sequence). The CDR3 DNA sequence: TGTGCCAGCAGTTACCTCGATGAGCAGTTCTTC. This encodes CASSYLDEQFF.

This clone was seen a few times. The chain joins TRBV5-6 to TRBJ1-2; D may be TRBD1 (6 bases). This CDR3 comprises 14 residues. The germline gives CDR1 SGHDT, CDR2 YYEEEE. Trimming cost V 4 bases and J 7 bases, with 17 bases left between them. This CDR3 is CASSLTGTSGGYTF. CDR3 in DNA: TGTGCCAGCAGCCTAACAGGGACCTCGGGTGGCTACACCTTC.